This T cell receptor (beta chain) was identified during a study of blood T cell repertoires in COVID-19. Study background: Sample material is recorded as cDNA or gDNA derived from T cells, B-cell-depleted T cells, or PBMCs.

This clone was seen a few times. The trim removed 1 base at V and 2 bases at J, leaving 2 bases unmatched. The CDR3 has 15 residues. The germline CDR1 and CDR2 sequences are MGHRA and YSYEKL. Per the original methods: Reference gene primer amplification gave nucleated cell count estimates. Sequencing was performed with immunoSEQ multiplex PCR; in TCRdb, only in-frame clones are kept and a portion is missing. V and J calls plus clone size are reproduced from that table; the DNA served to infer D and trimming. The sample shows around 200,000 clones, 85% of them seen only once. Sequencing used PBMCs or T cells enriched from blood (not recorded which). The clonotype comes from a man in his forties or fifties who had recovered from COVID-19. This chain links TRBV4-1 with TRBJ1-3, with TRBD1 identical over 7 bases. The CDR3 is CASSQATGAGNTIYF. The CDR3 coding sequence is TGCGCCAGCAGCCAAGCCACAGGGGCTGGAAACACCATATATTTT.